This passage covers 18 T cell receptor beta chains from one sample sequenced in a study of cytotoxic CD8 clonotypes in ibrutinib-treated CLL (dated by TCRdb to the early 2020s). Libraries were made using the immunoSEQ multiplex PCR assay. TCRdb provides this immuneACCESS table in a form limited to in-frame rearrangements. Some clones are lacking; in checked studies, under half of them reflect an unresolved V gene, and why the rest are absent is not known. A total of about 22,000 clones appear in this sample, approximately 72% of them only once. Less than 7.5% of the sample is in the top ten clones. The sample in question was PBMCs, obtained before ibrutinib treatment. These receptors were collected from a human donor with chronic lymphocytic leukemia.

In this sample, this clone turned up a few times. The rearrangement uses TRBV5-1 and TRBJ1-6; maybe TRBD1 (5 bases). The V gene lost 4 bases and the J gene lost 10 bases, with 21 bases spanning the gap. Germline values: CDR1 SGHRS, CDR2 YFSETQ. This CDR3 contains 16 residues. The CDR3: CASSEGAGRFRSPLHF. In nucleotides, the CDR3 is TGCGCCAGCAGCGAAGGGGCAGGGAGGTTTAGATCACCCCTCCACTTT.

V and J are TRBV29-1 and TRBJ2-2; no firm D call. The CDR3 length is 12 residues. V lost 4 bases, J lost 2 bases, and 5 bases lay in between. Germline V gene data show CDR1 as SQVTM and CDR2 as ANQGSEA. The CDR3: CSVVGNTGELFF. The CDR3 coding sequence is TGCAGCGTTGTGGGAAACACCGGGGAGCTGTTTTTT.

This clone was observed a few times. J is TRBJ2-6 and V is TRBV28, with D maybe TRBD1 (6 bases). This CDR3 spans 16 amino acids. Germline CDR1 MDHEN, CDR2 SYDVKM. V lost 5 bases, J lost 0 bases, and 11 bases lay in between. This chain's CDR3 is CASSQQGSSGANVLTF. DNA for the CDR3: TGTGCCAGCAGTCAACAGGGTAGCTCTGGGGCCAACGTCCTGACTTTC.

The chain links TRBV18 to TRBJ2-2; TRBD1 matches 8 bases. The CDR3 runs to 16 residues. Trimming took 4 bases from V and 2 from J; bases not matched to a gene: 6. Germline CDR1 reads KGHSH; CDR2 reads LQKENI. The chain's CDR3 is CASSLIGQGNTGELFF. The CDR3, as DNA: TGTGCCAGCTCACTAATCGGACAGGGTAACACCGGGGAGCTGTTTTTT.

V usage is TRBV5-4 and J usage is TRBJ1-1; TRBD1 agrees at 7 bases. The germline gives CDR1 SGHNT, CDR2 YYREEE (reference sequence). Trimming at V came to 1 base and at J to 4 bases, leaving 1 base not matched to a gene. The CDR3 has 13 amino acids. The CDR3 bases are TGTGCCAGCAGCTTGAGGGGGCCCACTGAAGCTTTCTTT. Amino acid sequence: CASSLRGPTEAFF.

V and J are TRBV7-9 and TRBJ2-7; weak D call: TRBD2 (7 bases). Trimming cost V 11 bases and J 7 bases, with 30 bases left between them. The CDR3 length is 16 residues. Germline CDR1 and CDR2: SEHNR and FQNEAQ (reference sequence). The CDR3 DNA follows: TGTGCCCTGGGGGAGCAGGGCGGGGGCCTAACCTTGGAGCAGTACTTC. Encoded protein: CALGEQGGGLTLEQYF.

The chain has TRBV5-1 and TRBJ1-2, with 8 bases lining up with TRBD1. Germline CDR1 reads SGHRS; CDR2 reads YFSETQ. The CDR3 has 15 residues. V was pared by 2 bases and J by 0 bases, with 3 bases of the junction left unmatched. The CDR3 protein is CASSLQGVANYGYTF. The CDR3 DNA reads as TGCGCCAGCAGCTTACAGGGGGTAGCTAACTATGGCTACACCTTC.

This clone was detected only a few times. V gene TRBV30 combines with J gene TRBJ1-2; D call uncertain. The CDR3 is made up of 11 amino acids. Trimming left V 0 bases short and J 8 bases short, with 7 bases between. Germline loops: CDR1 GTSNPN, CDR2 SVGIG (reference sequence). Written as DNA, the CDR3 is TGTGCCTGGAGTGTATTGCAAGGCTACACCTTC. It translates to CAWSVLQGYTF.

CDR3 protein: CASSLGAGLGVEQYF. CDR3 in DNA: TGTGCCAGCAGCTTAGGAGCGGGGCTGGGGGTCGAGCAGTACTTC. The rearrangement links TRBV13 to TRBJ2-7; 7 nucleotides match TRBD2. CDR3 length equals 15 residues. Germline loops: CDR1 PRHDT, CDR2 FYEKMQ (reference sequence). Trimming cost V 0 bases and J 6 bases; bases outside gene matches: 8.

The J gene is TRBJ1-2, the V gene TRBV9; D gene unclear. Germline V CDR1 and CDR2: SGDLS, YYNGEE. This CDR3 has 16 residues. With 1 base removed from V and 7 bases from J, the gap between germline ends came to 20 bases. The CDR3 coding sequence is TGTGCCAGCAGCGTATCATTCGAGGGCTCCGTCTCTGGCTACACCTTC. Translating gives CASSVSFEGSVSGYTF.

V usage is TRBV5-6 and J usage is TRBJ2-1; 10 nucleotides align to TRBD1. The CDR3 extends over 16 amino acids. The junction had 9 bases not matched to a gene; V was cut back by 0 bases and J by 9 bases. CDR1 SGHDT and CDR2 YYEEEE come from the germline V gene. Here the CDR3 reads CASSLGGQGFGAEQFF. The CDR3 DNA follows: TGTGCCAGCAGCTTGGGGGGACAGGGGTTCGGAGCTGAGCAGTTCTTC.

The chain employs TRBV27 and TRBJ2-3; D possibly corresponds to TRBD2 (5 bases). Trimming shortened V by 5 bases and J by 5 bases, and 14 bases separated the two germline ends. The CDR3 consists of 14 residues. Germline V gene sequence: CDR1 MNHEY, CDR2 SMNVEV (reference sequence). CDR3 amino acids: CASSQRTAVDTQYF. The DNA for the CDR3 is TGTGCCAGCAGTCAGCGGACTGCCGTAGATACGCAGTATTTT.

The gene calls are TRBV7-2 and TRBJ2-1; no clear D. The CDR3 has 11 residues. The V end was cut by 7 bases, the J end by 6 bases, with 7 bases between. Germline V gene lookup returns CDR1 SGHTA and CDR2 FQGNSA. Here the CDR3 DNA reads TGTGCCAGCACCGTACTCAATGAGCAGTTCTTC. Its protein is CASTVLNEQFF. Filled out from reference TRBV7-2 and TRBJ2-1, the complete variable domain reads GAGVSQSPSNKVTEKGKDVELRCDPISGHTALYWYRQSLGQGLEFLIYFQGNSAPDKSGLPSDRFSAERTGGSVSTLTIQRTQQEDSAVYLCASTVLNEQFFGPGTRLTVL.

This clone was picked up one time. This chain links TRBV5-1 with TRBJ1-1; D ambiguous. CDR1 is SGHRS and CDR2 is YFSETQ in the germline V gene. The CDR3 is made up of 16 amino acids. V lost 0 bases and J 7 bases, leaving 19 bases between the germline ends. CDR3 DNA: TGCGCCAGCAGCTTGGATGGGGTTGCAAGATCTTATGAAGCTTTCTTT. Translating gives CASSLDGVARSYEAFF. The full variable domain, with the rest looked up from reference TRBV5-1 and TRBJ1-1, is KAGVTQTPRYLIKTRGQQVTLSCSPISGHRSVSWYQQTPGQGLQFLFEYFSETQRNKGNFPGRFSGRQFSNSRSEMNVSTLELGDSALYLCASSLDGVARSYEAFFGQGTRLTVV.

The rearrangement joins TRBV29-1 to TRBJ2-1; D may be TRBD1 (5 bases). The CDR3 is made up of 14 amino acids. V lost 7 bases, J lost 1 base, and 14 bases lay in between. Germline values: CDR1 SQVTM, CDR2 ANQGSEA. The CDR3 DNA is TGCAGCGCTCAAATACAGGCATCCTACAATGAGCAGTTCTTC. Its protein product is CSAQIQASYNEQFF.

Here the CDR3 DNA reads TGTGCCAGCAGCCCGAGAGGACTAGCGGGAGCATCCTACAATGAGCAGTTCTTC. This sequence encodes CASSPRGLAGASYNEQFF. The rearrangement uses TRBV7-3 and TRBJ2-1; TRBD2 agrees at 13 bases. This CDR3 is built from 18 residues. Germline V CDR1 and CDR2: SGHTA, FQGTGA. The V segment lost 5 bases and the J segment 1 base; nucleotides outside the gene matches: 8. The full variable domain, with the rest looked up from reference TRBV7-3 and TRBJ2-1, is GAGVSQTPSNKVTEKGKYVELRCDPISGHTALYWYRQSLGQGPEFLIYFQGTGAADDSGLPNDRFFAVRPEGSVSTLKIQRTERGDSAVYLCASSPRGLAGASYNEQFFGPGTRLTVL.

This chain joins TRBV11-3 and TRBJ2-3, with D tentatively TRBD2 (6 bases). Germline assignment: CDR1 SGHNT and CDR2 YENEEA. The CDR3 totals 14 residues. V was clipped by 5 bases and J by 8 bases, with 17 bases between them. DNA of the CDR3: TGTGCCAGCAGCCCCCCTGGAGGGAGTGCTACGCAGTATTTT. It is translated as CASSPPGGSATQYF. Together with reference TRBV11-3 and TRBJ2-3, the CDR3 gives the full variable domain: EAGVVQSPRYKIIEKKQPVAFWCNPISGHNTLYWYLQNLGQGPELLIRYENEEAVDDSQLPKDRFSAERLKGVDSTLKIQPAELGDSAVYLCASSPPGGSATQYFGPGTRLTVL.

The chain uses TRBV4-2 and TRBJ1-2, with D perhaps TRBD1 (5 bases). Germline loops: CDR1 LGHNA, CDR2 YNFKEQ. The germline V and J ends were trimmed by 3 bases and 4 bases, with 15 bases remaining between them. The CDR3 is 15 amino acids. CDR3 in DNA: TGTGCCAGCAGCCATTGGCAGACCGGGGGCTATGGCTACACCTTC. Translation gives CASSHWQTGGYGYTF.